This T cell receptor beta chain came from a study of regulatory T cells in long-lasting Graves disease (dated by TCRdb to the early 2020s). With respect to the entire study: To count as having persistent Graves' disease, a patient had to have received antithyroid drug treatment for over 5 years with TSH receptor autoantibodies remaining persistently positive. This study used TCR sequencing and RNA sequencing of peripheral blood to compare persistent Graves' disease patients against newly diagnosed Graves' disease patients. The study took place in China and was registered as a clinical trial. TCR sequencing covered some 13 persistent and 20 or so newly diagnosed Graves' disease patients, around 35 samples in total. In the clinical cohort, patients with persistent Graves' disease had used antithyroid drugs for an average of about 10 years. The full study reports these points: Patients with persistent disease shared more public clonotypes (fewer than 3,000) than newly diagnosed patients did (around 980). Compared with newly diagnosed patients, patients with persistent Graves' disease had lower TCR Shannon entropy and fewer highly expanded clones, which suggests clonal expansion. Peripheral blood alone was examined, since thyroid tissue, which constituted the primary lesion, could not be accessed. Persistent disease showed preferential use of TRBV28, TRBJ1-2 and TRBJ2-5, whereas newly diagnosed disease favored TRBV20-1 and TRBJ2-1. The small sample size was acknowledged by the authors as a limitation that may reduce accuracy. Sequencing and analysis were limited to the TCR beta chain.

Explained via the paper, the time point label denotes: persistent/refractory GD, antithyroid drugs over 5 years with positive TRAb. RNA was extracted from PBMCs in TRIzol for both TCR sequencing and RNA sequencing. The diagnosis of Graves' disease followed American Thyroid Association guidelines. Recruitment of patients was carried out at an endocrinology department in Xi'an, China. Each patient gave 8.5 to 9.5 milliliters of peripheral blood, collected in an EDTA anticoagulant tube. Ficoll Paque Plus density gradient separation was used to isolate PBMCs, and no further T cell sorting was done. An Agilent 2100 Bioanalyzer and agarose gel were used to check RNA quality, while a NanoDrop 2000 measured RNA concentration. Libraries came from multiplex PCR. Sequencing took place on an Illumina HiSeq 4000. To build TCR beta libraries, CDR3 regions were amplified by Arm-PCR using iRepertoire HTBI primers. Before sequencing, the PCR products underwent gel purification. The authors' analysis ran thus. Gene usage analysis of CDR3 amino acid clonotypes used the roughly 62 TRBV and about 15 TRBJ segments found across samples. Filtered high-quality paired reads were merged into contigs using COPE and FqMerger. Contigs were aligned with BLAST to IMGT TRBV, TRBD and TRBJ reference genes, and CDR3 was defined per IMGT. Highly expanded clones were defined as clonotypes with a frequency above 0.1%. Shannon entropy served as the measure of repertoire diversity, while the Gini coefficient captured V-J evenness. Clonotypes shared by more than one individual were considered public. Using fastp trimming at Q25 and MiXCR clonotype assembly, TCRdb reanalyzed the public sequencing data and kept in-frame beta chains. All rows with the same CDR3 protein become a single entry with the most common DNA and genes. The V and J calls and clone size come from TCRdb's table, not from the authors' own analysis. For this sample the table gives 310,000 or so distinct CDR3 sequences, of which approximately 20% were detected only once. The ten largest clonotypes hold around 50% of the sample.

Relative to germline, V is missing 4 bases and J is missing 3 bases, with 9 bases of the junction outside any gene match. The cysteine opens and the phenylalanine closes a CDR3 of 17 amino acids. Just the 51-base CDR3 DNA is kept, in frame starting at base 1. There are a few counts of this clonotype. It has no known antigen specificity. Per-base qualities were not stored, and no clone one base away is much larger. This receptor was obtained from a female donor with Graves disease. The V gene is TRBV12-3 or TRBV12-4 and the J gene is TRBJ2-7; 13 of the junction bases match TRBD2. This specimen was peripheral blood mononuclear cells (PBMCs), taken when the disease was refractory, from a patient treated with antithyroid drugs. The sequenced DNA is TGTGCCAGCAGTTCTCTTGGGGGACTAGCGGGAATCTACGAGCAGTACTTC. This codes for CASSSLGGLAGIYEQYF.